This T cell receptor beta chain is from a study of T cell repertoires in cytomegalovirus infection. Using its own MiXCR run on the reads, TCRdb lists one record per CDR3 protein. The table shows roughly 120,000 distinct CDR3 sequences, with about 28% occurring only once. Germline V gives CDR1 MNHEY, CDR2 SMNVEV (reference sequence). V gave up 4 bases and J gave up 3 bases; unmatched junction bases: 7. The CDR3 sequence is 15 residues long. For this clonotype: The antigen is unknown.

Sequencing used CD8+ T cells from cultured PBMCs, obtained from culture after CMV antigen stimulation. The gene calls are TRBV27 and TRBJ2-7; 9 bases match TRBD1. The clonotype comes from a human donor in good health (CMV status not recorded). Some clones in this sample may be carry-over from other donors' samples. The CDR3 DNA reads TGTGCCAGCAGTTCAGGACAGGGGCCCCTCTACGAGCAGTACTTC. Its translation: CASSSGQGPLYEQYF.